These 20 T cell receptor beta chains came from one sample sequenced in a study of T cells after yellow fever vaccination. TCRdb reprocessed the 5' RACE reads via MiXCR and lists one record per CDR3 protein. This sample carries approximately 61,000 distinct CDR3 sequences, approximately 6.5% of them seen once, and the ten largest clones take roughly 40%. The sample was CD8+ T cells sorted from PBMCs, taken on the day of the first yellow fever vaccination. The receptors here all came from a young man who received the YFV17D yellow fever vaccine.

This chain joins TRBV19 and TRBJ2-5; maybe TRBD1 (6 bases). Germline CDR1 LNHDA, CDR2 SQIVND (reference sequence). This CDR3 comprises 14 residues. V was clipped by 10 bases and J by 3 bases, with 18 bases between them. CDR3 residues: CATPQRQVKETQYF. For the CDR3, the DNA is TGTGCCACCCCCCAGAGACAGGTCAAAGAGACCCAGTACTTC.

This clonotype occurred a few times. The chain carries TRBV25-1 and TRBJ2-3; 9 nucleotides align to TRBD1. The CDR3 sequence is 13 residues long. Germline values: CDR1 MGHDK, CDR2 SYGVNS. V trimming: 10 bases; J trimming: 4 bases; junction bases outside the gene matches: 6. The CDR3 DNA sequence: TGTGCCACCGGGACAGGGAGCGCAGATACGCAGTATTTT. This encodes CATGTGSADTQYF.

This clonotype occurred a few times. This chain joins TRBV4-1 and TRBJ2-1; maybe TRBD1 (7 bases). The germline gives CDR1 MGHRA, CDR2 YSYEKL. Between the trimmed V and J ends, which lost 2 bases and 7 bases, there was a span of 27 bases. This CDR3 is 19 amino acids long. The CDR3 nucleotides read TGCGCCAGCAGCCAACAGGGGGGCAGGGGAATGGGAGAACCTAATGAGCAGTTCTTC. Translated: CASSQQGGRGMGEPNEQFF.

This clonotype has at least ten counts. This sequence joins TRBV7-6 and TRBJ2-7; D might be TRBD2 (5 bases). The CDR3 covers 15 residues. Trimming left V 1 base short and J 3 bases short, with 13 bases between. CDR1 and CDR2 from the germline V gene are SGHVS and FNYEAQ. The DNA of the CDR3 is TGTGCCAGCAGCTTAGAGGGAGCCCGAAACTACGAGCAGTACTTC. This encodes CASSLEGARNYEQYF.

The table lists this clonotype with many counts. The rearrangement uses TRBV4-1 and TRBJ2-1, with D possibly being TRBD1 (5 bases). CDR3 length: 14 residues. Germline V gene data show CDR1 as MGHRA and CDR2 as YSYEKL. Trimming removed 1 base at V and 4 bases at J, with 8 bases between. CDR3 coding DNA: TGCGCCAGCAGCCAAGCCAGGGAATACAATGAGCAGTTCTTC. It specifies CASSQAREYNEQFF.

The V and J genes are TRBV7-9 and TRBJ1-2; tentative D call: TRBD1 (5 bases). Trimming left V 3 bases short and J 0 bases short, with 11 bases between. Germline V CDR1 and CDR2: SEHNR, FQNEAQ (reference sequence). This CDR3 has 15 amino acids. For the CDR3, the DNA is TGTGCCAGCAGCTTCTCGGGGGATACTAACTATGGCTACACCTTC. It yields the protein CASSFSGDTNYGYTF.

This clonotype has just a few counts. Written as DNA, the CDR3 is TGTGCCAGCAGCATCTGGACAGGGACTGAAGCTTTCTTT. This gives the protein CASSIWTGTEAFF. The chain has TRBV7-2 and TRBJ1-1, with 8 bases matching TRBD1. The germline gives CDR1 SGHTA, CDR2 FQGNSA. V was pared by 5 bases and J by 5 bases, with 4 bases of the junction left unmatched. This CDR3 region has 13 residues. Complete variable domain (other parts from reference TRBV7-2 and TRBJ1-1): GAGVSQSPSNKVTEKGKDVELRCDPISGHTALYWYRQSLGQGLEFLIYFQGNSAPDKSGLPSDRFSAERTGGSVSTLTIQRTQQEDSAVYLCASSIWTGTEAFFGQGTRLTVV.

The table lists this clonotype with a few counts. The chain employs TRBV11-2 and TRBJ2-1; a possible D gene is TRBD1 (6 bases). Germline V gene data show CDR1 as SGHAT and CDR2 as FQNNGV. This CDR3 is built from 12 residues. Trimming took off 4 bases at V and 8 bases at J, with 9 bases between the two ends. CDR3 sequence (DNA): TGTGCCAGCAGCTCGACAGGCGATGAGCAGTTCTTC. It codes for CASSSTGDEQFF.

This clonotype was observed a few times. The genes are TRBV7-9 and TRBJ2-5; D gene ambiguous. The germline V gene encodes CDR1 SEHNR and CDR2 FQNEAQ (reference sequence). The V end was cut by 1 base, the J end by 5 bases, with 20 bases between. The CDR3 has 17 residues. The CDR3 spells CASSLVGSGIVTETQYF. CDR3 sequence (DNA): TGTGCCAGCAGCTTAGTAGGGTCCGGAATAGTGACGGAGACCCAGTACTTC.

This clonotype has more than one count but fewer than ten. The chain is built from TRBV7-2 and TRBJ2-3, with 12 positions matching TRBD2. The CDR3 has 15 residues. Germline lookup yields CDR1 SGHTA and CDR2 FQGNSA. The J segment lost 6 bases and the V segment lost 10 bases, leaving 11 bases of the junction unmatched. In DNA, the CDR3 is TGTGCCACTAAAAGACTAGCGGGGGACAAGGATACGCAGTATTTT. Its translation: CATKRLAGDKDTQYF.

This chain joins TRBV29-1 and TRBJ2-5; the D is unclear. The V gene's germline CDR1 is SQVTM and CDR2 ANQGSEA. The CDR3 totals 14 residues. V was shortened by 4 bases and J by 0 bases, with 12 bases between the two germline ends. The CDR3 coding sequence is TGCAGCGTTGCATCCAGCTCGTACCAAGAGACCCAGTACTTC. It encodes CSVASSSYQETQYF.

This clonotype was counted at least ten times. The CDR3 nucleotides are TGCGCCAGCAGTGAAGGACAGAACTTACCCTACGAGCAGTACGTC. It codes for CASSEGQNLPYEQYV. The chain is built from TRBV10-1 and TRBJ2-7, with D tentatively TRBD1 (6 bases). CDR1 WNHNN and CDR2 SYGVQD come from the germline V gene (reference sequence). Trimming took off 3 bases at V and 2 bases at J, with 14 bases between the two ends. This CDR3 is 15 amino acids long.

This clonotype was seen only a few times. The J gene is TRBJ2-2, the V gene TRBV30, with 7 nucleotides matching TRBD1. The CDR3 is 12 amino acids. Germline CDR1 is GTSNPN and CDR2 is SVGIG (reference sequence). V lost 5 bases to trimming and J lost 7 bases; unmatched junction nucleotides: 4. CDR3 sequence (DNA): TGTGCCTGGGACAGGGATAACGGGGAGCTGTTTTTT. It yields the protein CAWDRDNGELFF.

This clonotype was detected a few times. The gene calls are TRBV6-1 and TRBJ1-5, with 7 bases aligning to TRBD1. After removal of 6 bases from V and 6 bases from J, the junction contained 5 bases not matched to a gene. The V gene's germline CDR1 is MNHNS and CDR2 SASEGT. The CDR3 totals 13 residues. CDR3 DNA: TGTGCCAGCAGAGCAGGGGGGGCTCAGCCCCAGCATTTT. This translates into CASRAGGAQPQHF.

The CDR3 DNA reads as TGCAGCGTTGAAGGGCCCTTCGGCGCCTACGAGCAGTACTTC. Translating it yields CSVEGPFGAYEQYF. The chain recombines TRBV29-1 with TRBJ2-7; D not certain. Trimming removed 1 base at V and 2 bases at J, with 12 bases between. Germline-derived CDR1 and CDR2 are SQVTM and ANQGSEA. This CDR3 comprises 14 residues.

This clonotype was picked up many times. The rearrangement uses TRBV5-8 and TRBJ1-2; the D gene is possibly TRBD1 (5 bases). The germline V gene has CDR1 SGHTS and CDR2 YDEGEE. V lost 2 bases to trimming and J lost 4 bases, with 15 bases between them. The CDR3 has 15 residues. The CDR3 sequence is CASSFWAREIYGYTF. As DNA, the CDR3 is TGTGCCAGCAGCTTTTGGGCCAGGGAGATCTATGGCTACACCTTC.

This clonotype showed up many times. The V gene is TRBV20-1, the J gene TRBJ2-1, with 10 bases aligning to TRBD1. Germline V lookup: CDR1 DFQATT, CDR2 SNEGSKA (reference sequence). The trim removed 1 base at V and 0 bases at J, leaving 0 bases unmatched. The CDR3 sequence is 15 residues long. This chain's CDR3 is CSARGTGGSYNEQFF. In nucleotides, the CDR3 is TGCAGTGCTAGAGGGACAGGGGGCTCCTACAATGAGCAGTTCTTC.

In this sample, this clonotype turned up many times. The chain employs TRBV13 and TRBJ1-1; D is perhaps TRBD1 (6 bases). The CDR3 consists of 15 residues. With 5 bases removed from V and 0 bases from J, the gap between germline ends came to 13 bases. Germline V gives CDR1 PRHDT, CDR2 FYEKMQ (reference sequence). The CDR3 DNA is TGTGCCAGCAGCCCTGGGGGGCCCTTGAACACTGAAGCTTTCTTT. Its protein is CASSPGGPLNTEAFF.

V is TRBV6-5 and J is TRBJ1-1, with a weak D call TRBD1 (5 bases). Trimming took off 5 bases at V and 3 bases at J, with 19 bases between the two ends. The CDR3 has 16 residues. The germline V gene encodes CDR1 MNHEY and CDR2 SVGAGI. DNA for the CDR3: TGTGCCAGCAGTCTCACTAGAGGAGGGGCCGACACTGAAGCTTTCTTT. It translates to CASSLTRGGADTEAFF.

This clonotype appeared a few times. The DNA of the CDR3 is TGTGCCAGCAGCCCCGTCCCGGCGGGGGCCCGCTACGAGCAGTACTTC. Protein: CASSPVPAGARYEQYF. The J gene is TRBJ2-7, the V gene TRBV4-2, with a weak D call TRBD2 (7 bases). Germline V gene lookup returns CDR1 LGHNA and CDR2 YNFKEQ. The V end lost 4 bases, the J end lost 3 bases, and 19 bases lay between the germline ends. The CDR3 extends over 16 amino acids.